This TCR beta chain was captured in a study of T-cell memory formation after mild COVID-19. This clonotype has a handful of counts. The authors produced TCR alpha and TCR beta cDNA libraries with sample barcodes and UMIs by 5'RACE using constant-segment primers. One entry per CDR3 protein, called by TCRdb with MiXCR from the 5' RACE reads. The repertoire holds roughly 350,000 distinct CDR3 sequences, with 20% to 25% as singletons. The origin of this receptor is an adult woman who had mild COVID-19 (a few samples of this study predate the infection). Cell type and time point are not known. Sequenced input: PBMCs or a T cell subset sorted from them (not recorded which).

DNA for the CDR3: TGTGCCAGCAGCACAGGTGGGGGAGGGTCAGGCAATGAGCAGTTCTTC. Its protein is CASSTGGGGSGNEQFF. J is TRBJ2-1 and V is TRBV7-9; 7 bases agree with TRBD2. The CDR3 contains 16 residues. Trimming at V came to 5 bases and at J to 6 bases, leaving 13 bases not matched to a gene. Germline V lookup: CDR1 SEHNR, CDR2 FQNEAQ (reference sequence).